This T cell receptor (beta chain) comes out of a study of T cell changes during pregnancy in multiple sclerosis. Produced via immunoSEQ multiplex PCR; TCRdb's table is partial and in-frame only. The data hold around 120,000 clones, with approximately 91% observed a single time. This clone appeared once. Germline CDR1 LNHNV, CDR2 YYDKDF (reference sequence). Trimming stripped 5 bases from V and 2 bases from J, with 15 bases between. CDR3 length equals 15 residues. The TCR sequence derives from a female donor with multiple sclerosis, enrolled in a pregnancy study. The chain joins TRBV15 to TRBJ2-5, with D perhaps matching TRBD2 (5 bases). Sample: peripheral blood, taken after pregnancy. This CDR3 is CATSRAAGGQETQYF. The CDR3, as DNA: TGTGCCACCAGCCGGGCCGCCGGAGGTCAAGAGACCCAGTACTTC.